The rows below give T cell receptor beta chains drawn from one sample of a study of cytomegalovirus exposure and HLA in healthy donors. Profiled with immunoSEQ multiplex PCR; TCRdb holds only in-frame clones, not every one. The sample includes tens of thousands of clones, around 80% of them seen just once. The source material was PBMCs. These receptors were taken from a male donor in good health and CMV-seropositive. Each CDR3 is given with its conserved first and last residue. A D gene is named only where the DNA matches it firmly. Clone size is given for some rows only: seen once, a few or many times, or a class if the clone is expanded.

>.|.|TRBV27|14|TRBJ2-6
TGTGCCAGCAGTAGGGGTAGTGGGGCCAACGTCCTGACTTTC
CASSRGSGANVLTF
>TRBD2|.|TRBV5-1|15|TRBJ2-1
TGCGCCAGCAGCTCCGGGACTAGCGGGACTTATGAGCAGTTCTTC
CASSSGTSGTYEQFF
>.|.|TRBV2|16|TRBJ2-7
TGTGCCAGCAGTGAGAGGTTAGGTCCCGCGGAGTACGAGCAGTACTTC
CASSERLGPAEYEQYF
>TRBD2|once|TRBV29-1|14|TRBJ2-7
TGCAGCGTCTGGACTAGCGGGTTTTCCTACGAGCAGTACTTC
CSVWTSGFSYEQYF
>.|.|TRBV28|14|TRBJ1-2
TGTGCCAGCAGTTCCGGACAGCCCCGCTATGGCTACACCTTC
CASSSGQPRYGYTF
>.|.|TRBV5-1|13|TRBJ1-1
TGCGCCAGCAGCTTGAGTCAGGGCTTTGAAGCTTTCTTT
CASSLSQGFEAFF
>.|.|TRBV18|19|TRBJ2-7
TGTGCCAGCTCACCAATAAGCGTAGCGGAACCTCAAATTACCTACGAGCAGTACTTC
CASSPISVAEPQITYEQYF
>TRBD1|.|TRBV27|14|TRBJ2-7
TGTGCCAGCAGTGCCGACAGGGGGCCCTACGAGCAGTACTTC
CASSADRGPYEQYF
>.|.|TRBV18|15|TRBJ1-5
TGTGCCAGCTCCCGAGTCTTGTCAGGGGATCAGCCCCAGCATTTT
CASSRVLSGDQPQHF
>.|.|TRBV27|13|TRBJ1-6
TGTGCCAGCAGTTGGGGGGGGAATTCACCCCTCCACTTT
CASSWGGNSPLHF
>.|.|TRBV2|14|TRBJ2-7
TGTGCCAGCAGGAGCGCTTCGAGCTCCTACGAGCAGTACTTC
CASRSASSSYEQYF
>.|.|TRBV28|13|TRBJ2-7
TGTGCCAGCAGTTTCGCCAACACCTACGAGCAGTACTTC
CASSFANTYEQYF
>.|few|TRBV19|13|TRBJ2-5
TGTGCCAGTAGCCAGGGGTTTGAAAAGACCCAGTACTTC
CASSQGFEKTQYF
>TRBD2|many|TRBV10-3|16|TRBJ2-7
TGTGCCATCAGTGTTTCCGGGAGGAACAGCTCCTACGAGCAGTACTTC
CAISVSGRNSSYEQYF
>.|.|TRBV7-2|13|TRBJ1-1
TGTGCCAGCAGCTTAGCGGGGGCTACTGAAGCTTTCTTT
CASSLAGATEAFF
>TRBD1|.|TRBV6-1|15|TRBJ2-2
TGTGCCAGCAGTGTACCGACAGGGCGCGCCGGGGAGCTGTTTTTT
CASSVPTGRAGELFF
>.|.|TRBV5-1|16|TRBJ2-7
TGCGCCAGCAGCTTGGGGGGGGTCACCTCTTGGTACGAGCAGTACTTC
CASSLGGVTSWYEQYF
>.|few|TRBV6-5|14|TRBJ2-3
TGTGCCAGCAGTTACGGTCAGAGCACAGATACGCAGTATTTT
CASSYGQSTDTQYF
>TRBD1|.|TRBV6-5|14|TRBJ1-5
TGTGCCAGCAGTTACAGGCAGGGGGACCAGCCCCAGCATTTT
CASSYRQGDQPQHF
>.|.|TRBV19|13|TRBJ1-1
TGTGCCAGTAGTATGGTCAGGGACACTGAAGCTTTCTTT
CASSMVRDTEAFF
>TRBD2|.|TRBV9|16|TRBJ2-5
TGTGCCAGCAGCGTAGAGGGGACTAGGTTAATGGAGACCCAGTACTTC
CASSVEGTRLMETQYF
>TRBD2|.|TRBV11-2|15|TRBJ2-1
TGTGCCAGCAGCTTCCGGGCACTAGCGGAAAATGAGCAGTTCTTC
CASSFRALAENEQFF
>TRBD1|.|TRBV7-2|17|TRBJ2-6
TGTGACAGCAGCTCCACGGGGACAGTTTCTGGGGCCAACGTCCTGACTTTC
CDSSSTGTVSGANVLTF
>TRBD2|.|TRBV7-8|16|TRBJ2-7
TGTGCCAGCAGCTTATCGGGACTAGCGGGATTATACGAGCAGTACTTC
CASSLSGLAGLYEQYF
>.|.|TRBV27|15|TRBJ2-1
TGTGCCAGCAGGCGAGCCGTGGCGGCTTACAATGAGCAGTTCTTC
CASRRAVAAYNEQFF
>TRBD2|.|TRBV19|15|TRBJ2-1
TGTGCCAGTAGTACCATACTTGGGCGGGAGTATGAGCAGTTCTTC
CASSTILGREYEQFF
>TRBD2|once|TRBV28|15|TRBJ2-7
TGTGCCAGCAGTTTCCTAGCGGGAGCGTCCTACGAGCAGTACTTC
CASSFLAGASYEQYF
>.|.|TRBV25-1|12|TRBJ2-2
TGTGCCAGCAGTGAATTTAGTGGGGAGCTGTTTTTT
CASSEFSGELFF
>.|few|TRBV18|13|TRBJ1-2
TGTGCCAGCTCACCACTTGTTTTAGATGGCTACACCTTC
CASSPLVLDGYTF